This entry concerns a single TCR beta chain. Sequencing was performed with immunoSEQ multiplex PCR; in TCRdb, only in-frame clones are kept and a portion is missing. The table records a few hundred thousand clones, around 87% of them present only once. Trimming stripped 6 bases from V and 4 bases from J, with 17 bases between. CDR1 is SGHDT and CDR2 is YYEEEE in the germline V gene. The CDR3 extends over 14 amino acids. This entry belongs to a study of blood T cell repertoires in COVID-19. Overall study: T cells, B-cell-depleted T cells, or PBMCs provided the cDNA or gDNA that served as material.

Source material: peripheral blood. The sequence came from a man aged 55 to 70 with acute or convalescent COVID-19. The gene calls are TRBV5-6 and TRBJ2-7; a weak D match, TRBD2 (6 bases). DNA for the CDR3: TGTGCCAGCACTAAGAGGCGGGGTACGTACGAGCAGTACTTC. It specifies CASTKRRGTYEQYF.